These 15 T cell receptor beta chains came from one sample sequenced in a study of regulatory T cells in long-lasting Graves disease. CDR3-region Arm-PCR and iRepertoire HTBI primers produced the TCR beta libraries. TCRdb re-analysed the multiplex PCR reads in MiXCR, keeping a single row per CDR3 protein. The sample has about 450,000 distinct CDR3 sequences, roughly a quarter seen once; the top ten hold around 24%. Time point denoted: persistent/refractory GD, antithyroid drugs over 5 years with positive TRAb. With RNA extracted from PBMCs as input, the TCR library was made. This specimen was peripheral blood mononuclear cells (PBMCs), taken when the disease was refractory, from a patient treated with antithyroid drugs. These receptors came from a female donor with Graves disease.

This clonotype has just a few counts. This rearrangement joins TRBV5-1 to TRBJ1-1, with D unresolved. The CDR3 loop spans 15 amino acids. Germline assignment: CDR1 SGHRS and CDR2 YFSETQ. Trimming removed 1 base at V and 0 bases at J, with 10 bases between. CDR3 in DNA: TGCGCCAGCAGCTTGCTGCAGAATATGAACACTGAAGCTTTCTTT. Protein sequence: CASSLLQNMNTEAFF.

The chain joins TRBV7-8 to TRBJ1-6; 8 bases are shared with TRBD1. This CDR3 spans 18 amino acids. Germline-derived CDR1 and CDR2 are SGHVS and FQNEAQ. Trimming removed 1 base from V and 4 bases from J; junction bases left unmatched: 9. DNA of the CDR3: TGTGCCAGCAGCTTAGGTTACAGGGGGATGTGGTATAATTCACCCCTCCACTTT. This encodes CASSLGYRGMWYNSPLHF.

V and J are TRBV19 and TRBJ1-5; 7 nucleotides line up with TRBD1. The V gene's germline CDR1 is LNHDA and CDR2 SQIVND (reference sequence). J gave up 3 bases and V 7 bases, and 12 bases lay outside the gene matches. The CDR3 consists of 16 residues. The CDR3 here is CASNQLRDRPNQPQHF. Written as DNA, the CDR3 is TGTGCCAGTAACCAACTCAGGGACAGACCCAATCAGCCCCAGCATTTT.

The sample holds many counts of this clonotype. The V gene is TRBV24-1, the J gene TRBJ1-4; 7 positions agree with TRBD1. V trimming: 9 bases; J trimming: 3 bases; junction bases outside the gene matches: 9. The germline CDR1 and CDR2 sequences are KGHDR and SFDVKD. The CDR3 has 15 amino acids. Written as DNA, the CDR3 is TGTGCCACCTCCCGGACAGGAGAGGCTAATGAAAAACTGTTTTTT. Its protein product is CATSRTGEANEKLFF.

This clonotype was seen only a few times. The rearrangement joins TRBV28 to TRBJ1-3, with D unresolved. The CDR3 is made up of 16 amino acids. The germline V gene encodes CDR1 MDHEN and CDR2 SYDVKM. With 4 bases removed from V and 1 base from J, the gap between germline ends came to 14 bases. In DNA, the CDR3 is TGTGCCAGCAGTTCCCTCGAACGGGAGTCTGGAAACACCATATATTTT. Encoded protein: CASSSLERESGNTIYF.

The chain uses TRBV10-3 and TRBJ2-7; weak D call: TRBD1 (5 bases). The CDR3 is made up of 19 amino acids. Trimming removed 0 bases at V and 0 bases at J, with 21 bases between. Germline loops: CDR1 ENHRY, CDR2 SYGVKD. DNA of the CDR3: TGTGCCATCAGTGAGTCGTTTGCATTGAGACAGCTAACCTCCTACGAGCAGTACTTC. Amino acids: CAISESFALRQLTSYEQYF.

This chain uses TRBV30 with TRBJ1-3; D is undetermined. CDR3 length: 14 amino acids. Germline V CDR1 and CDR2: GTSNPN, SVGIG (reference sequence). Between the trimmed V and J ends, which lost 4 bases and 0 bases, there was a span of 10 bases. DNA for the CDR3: TGTGCCTGGATGAAGGAACACTCTGGAAACACCATATATTTT. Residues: CAWMKEHSGNTIYF.

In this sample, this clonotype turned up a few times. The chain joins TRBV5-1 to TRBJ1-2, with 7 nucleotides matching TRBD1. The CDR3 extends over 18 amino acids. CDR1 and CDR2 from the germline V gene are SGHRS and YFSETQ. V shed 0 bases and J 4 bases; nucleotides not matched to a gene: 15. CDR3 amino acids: CASSLAENTRQGRYGYTF. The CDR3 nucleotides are TGCGCCAGCAGCTTGGCCGAAAATACCCGACAGGGTCGCTATGGCTACACCTTC.

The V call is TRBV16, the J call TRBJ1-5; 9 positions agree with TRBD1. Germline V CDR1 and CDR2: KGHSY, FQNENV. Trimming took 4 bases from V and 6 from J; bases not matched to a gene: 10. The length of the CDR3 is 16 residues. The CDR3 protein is CASSLTGTGSGQPQHF. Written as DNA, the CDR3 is TGTGCCAGCAGCCTAACCGGGACAGGGAGTGGTCAGCCCCAGCATTTT.

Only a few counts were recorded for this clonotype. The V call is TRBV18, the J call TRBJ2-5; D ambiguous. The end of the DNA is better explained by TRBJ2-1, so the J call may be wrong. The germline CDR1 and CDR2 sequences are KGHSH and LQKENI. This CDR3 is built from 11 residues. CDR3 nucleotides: TGTGCCAGCTCACCAGGCAATGAGCAGTTCTTC. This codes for CASSPGNEQFF.

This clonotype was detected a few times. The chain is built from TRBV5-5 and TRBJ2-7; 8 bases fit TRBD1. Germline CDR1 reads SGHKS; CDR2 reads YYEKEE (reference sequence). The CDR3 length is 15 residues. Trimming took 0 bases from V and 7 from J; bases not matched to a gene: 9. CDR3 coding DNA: TGTGCCAGCAGCTTGGTGGACAGGGCAGTGGGGGAGCAGTACTTC. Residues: CASSLVDRAVGEQYF.

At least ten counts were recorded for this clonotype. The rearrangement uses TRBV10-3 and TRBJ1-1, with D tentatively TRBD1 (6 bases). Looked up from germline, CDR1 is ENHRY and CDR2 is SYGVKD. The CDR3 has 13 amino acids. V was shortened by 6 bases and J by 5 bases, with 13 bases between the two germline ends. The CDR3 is CAIREKQGTEAFF. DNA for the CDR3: TGTGCCATCAGGGAAAAACAGGGAACTGAAGCTTTCTTT.

The CDR3 is CAISESGGGRYGSYEQYF. CDR3 bases: TGTGCCATCAGTGAGTCGGGAGGGGGACGGTACGGGTCCTACGAGCAGTACTTC. The V gene is TRBV10-3, the J gene TRBJ2-7; D might be TRBD2 (7 bases). The V gene lost 0 bases and the J gene lost 1 base, with 19 bases spanning the gap. The CDR3 loop spans 18 amino acids. In germline, CDR1 is ENHRY, CDR2 SYGVKD.

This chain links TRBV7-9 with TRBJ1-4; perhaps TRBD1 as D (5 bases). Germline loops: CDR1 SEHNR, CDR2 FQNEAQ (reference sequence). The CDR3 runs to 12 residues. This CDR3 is CAIGRGDEKLFF. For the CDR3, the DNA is TGTGCAATCGGAAGGGGCGATGAAAAACTGTTTTTT. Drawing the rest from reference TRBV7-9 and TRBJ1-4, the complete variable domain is DTGVSQNPRHKITKRGQNVTFRCDPISEHNRLYWYRQTLGQGPEFLTYFQNEAQLEKSRLLSDRFSAERPKGSFSTLEIQRTEQGDSAMYLCAIGRGDEKLFFGSGTQLSVL.

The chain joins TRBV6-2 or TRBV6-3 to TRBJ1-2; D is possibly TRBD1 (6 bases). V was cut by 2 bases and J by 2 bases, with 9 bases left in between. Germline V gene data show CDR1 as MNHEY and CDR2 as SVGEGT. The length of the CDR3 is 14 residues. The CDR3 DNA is TGTGCCAGCAGTTACGTTCAGGGGAACTATGGCTACACCTTC. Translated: CASSYVQGNYGYTF.